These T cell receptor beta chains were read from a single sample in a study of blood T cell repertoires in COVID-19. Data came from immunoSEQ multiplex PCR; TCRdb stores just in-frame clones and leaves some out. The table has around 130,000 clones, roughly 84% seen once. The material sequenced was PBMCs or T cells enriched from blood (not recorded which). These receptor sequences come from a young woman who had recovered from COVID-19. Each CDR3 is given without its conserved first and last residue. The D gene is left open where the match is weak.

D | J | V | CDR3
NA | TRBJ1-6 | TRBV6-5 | ASSYSKQAINSPLH
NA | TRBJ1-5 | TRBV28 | ASSLSQGNQPQH
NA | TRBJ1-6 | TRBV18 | ASSPRDTNSPLH
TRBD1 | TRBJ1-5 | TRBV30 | AWSGQGWQPQH
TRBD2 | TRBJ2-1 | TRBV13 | ASSPRGVAGRNEQF
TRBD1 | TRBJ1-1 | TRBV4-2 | ASSQGGTGRTEAF
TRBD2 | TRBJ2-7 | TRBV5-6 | ASSGMGLAPYEQY
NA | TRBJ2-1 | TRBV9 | ASTLRTGPNEQF
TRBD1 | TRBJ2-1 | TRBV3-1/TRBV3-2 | ASSQAFRDRAYNEQF
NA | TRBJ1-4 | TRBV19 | ASSRQGMDNEKLF
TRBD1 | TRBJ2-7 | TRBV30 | ASALQGVVYEQY
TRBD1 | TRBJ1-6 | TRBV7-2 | ASSIGQGAISPLH